This T cell receptor beta chain was found in a study of blood T cell repertoires in COVID-19. Sequencing used immunoSEQ multiplex PCR; TCRdb keeps in-frame clones, though not all of them. Of approximately 360,000 clones detected, 89% appear once; the ten largest clones hold 1% to 1.5%. The receptor was isolated from a man in his forties with acute or convalescent COVID-19. Sequenced material: peripheral blood.

The CDR3 DNA sequence: TGTGCCAGCAGCTTGGCTCCTAGCGGGAGCTCCGGGAGGCAGTTCTTC. Its protein product is CASSLAPSGSSGRQFF. The chain carries TRBV5-5 and TRBJ2-1, with 10 nucleotides matching TRBD2. Germline lookup yields CDR1 SGHKS and CDR2 YYEKEE (reference sequence). Trimming took 0 bases from V and 12 from J; bases not matched to a gene: 12. CDR3 length: 16 residues.